Below are 27 T cell receptor beta chains sequenced from a single sample in a study of cytomegalovirus exposure and HLA in healthy donors (dated by TCRdb to the late 2010s). Receptor libraries were prepared by the immunoSEQ multiplex PCR assay. For the multiplex PCR, a mixture combining 60 forward primers for TCR Vbeta segments and 13 reverse primers for TCR Jbeta segments was used. What TCRdb holds here is the immuneACCESS table cut down to in-frame rearrangements. Part of the clones is not present; checked against another copy, under half of the missing clones reflect an unresolved V gene, and the others are unexplained. The sample has around 100,000 clones on record, approximately 70% of them singletons. Approximately 0.9% of the sample comes from the top ten. Sequenced input: PBMCs. The receptors come from a woman in her twenties or thirties in good health and CMV-seronegative.

The V call is TRBV6-1, the J call TRBJ1-5; 9 nucleotides agree with TRBD1. Germline CDR1 and CDR2: MNHNS and SASEGT. The CDR3 covers 15 residues. The ends lost 10 bases at V and 6 bases at J; junction bases unmatched: 13. CDR3 bases: TGTGCCACCATTGAGCAGGGACAGGGTTTTCAGCCCCAGCATTTT. As protein: CATIEQGQGFQPQHF.

This clone was counted a few times. The chain employs TRBV7-6 and TRBJ2-1, with 11 bases aligning to TRBD2. Germline loops: CDR1 SGHVS, CDR2 FNYEAQ. J was trimmed by 6 bases and V by 4 bases; bases with no gene match: 5. The length of the CDR3 is 15 residues. The CDR3: CASSSLSGRANEQFF. The CDR3 DNA sequence: TGTGCCAGCAGCTCACTTAGCGGGAGGGCCAATGAGCAGTTCTTC.

V gene TRBV29-1 combines with J gene TRBJ1-3; D is uncertain. The CDR3 covers 13 residues. Trimming took 5 bases from V and 0 from J, leaving 8 bases between them. CDR1 and CDR2 from the germline V gene are SQVTM and ANQGSEA. Here the CDR3 reads CSVFYSSGNTIYF. The CDR3 DNA sequence: TGCAGCGTTTTCTATAGCTCTGGAAACACCATATATTTT.

The CDR3 loop is CASRHLHDRSRETQYF. The DNA for the CDR3 is TGTGCAAGTCGCCACCTTCATGACAGGTCACGGGAGACCCAGTACTTC. The J gene is TRBJ2-5, the V gene TRBV12-2; the table assigns TRBD1, which was not confirmed against the DNA. TRBV12-2 is a pseudogene. The CDR3 is made up of 16 amino acids.

This chain joins TRBV29-1 and TRBJ1-1; weak D call: TRBD1 (5 bases). V was trimmed by 7 bases and J by 5 bases, leaving 8 bases between them. The CDR3 has 10 residues. Germline CDR1 SQVTM, CDR2 ANQGSEA. The DNA of the CDR3 is TGCAGCGGGGGGGGGACTGAAGCTTTCTTT. Amino acids: CSGGGTEAFF.

The rearrangement joins TRBV5-1 to TRBJ1-1; perhaps TRBD1 as D (6 bases). The germline gives CDR1 SGHRS, CDR2 YFSETQ. Trimming took 4 bases from V and 0 from J, leaving 16 bases between them. This CDR3 comprises 16 residues. The CDR3 nucleotides are TGCGCCAGCAGCAAGGAGATCGGGACACTGAACACTGAAGCTTTCTTT. Its translation: CASSKEIGTLNTEAFF.

V is TRBV29-1 and J is TRBJ1-1; no reliable D call. Germline V CDR1 and CDR2: SQVTM, ANQGSEA. Trimming took 2 bases from V and 4 from J, leaving 11 bases between them. The CDR3 has 13 amino acids. The CDR3 is CSVEYAAITEAFF. The CDR3 DNA reads TGCAGCGTTGAATATGCGGCCATCACTGAAGCTTTCTTT. Full variable domain (rest looked up from reference TRBV29-1 and TRBJ1-1): SAVISQKPSRDICQRGTSLTIQCQVDSQVTMMFWYRQQPGQSLTLIATANQGSEATYESGFVIDKFPISRPNLTFSTLTVSNMSPEDSSIYLCSVEYAAITEAFFGQGTRLTVV.

This clone was observed a few times. The chain links TRBV7-7 to TRBJ2-1, with 9 bases aligning to TRBD1. Per germline, CDR1 SSHAT and CDR2 FNYEAQ (reference sequence). CDR3 length equals 17 residues. Trimming at V came to 2 bases and at J to 6 bases, leaving 11 bases not matched to a gene. DNA of the CDR3: TGTGCCAGCAGCTTATCACCGGGACAGGGAACTTTCAATGAGCAGTTCTTC. Translating it yields CASSLSPGQGTFNEQFF.

J is TRBJ1-1 and V is TRBV5-4; D ambiguous. Looked up from germline, CDR1 is SGHNT and CDR2 is YYREEE (reference sequence). Between the trimmed V and J ends, which lost 1 base and 1 base, there was a span of 11 bases. The CDR3 totals 15 residues. The CDR3 region has the DNA TGTGCCAGCAGCTTGTTTCGAGGGCCGAACACTGAAGCTTTCTTT. The encoded protein is CASSLFRGPNTEAFF.

The J gene is TRBJ1-3, the V gene TRBV9; D remains ambiguous. The CDR3 consists of 13 residues. The V gene lost 3 bases and the J gene lost 4 bases, with 8 bases spanning the gap. Germline V CDR1 and CDR2: SGDLS, YYNGEE. CDR3 bases: TGTGCCAGCAGCGCGAGCGGAGGAAACACCATATATTTT. Its translation is CASSASGGNTIYF.

The chain carries TRBV6-5 and TRBJ1-2, with D tentatively TRBD1 (6 bases). This CDR3 contains 15 residues. V was shortened by 7 bases and J by 8 bases, with 23 bases between the two germline ends. Germline V gene data show CDR1 as MNHEY and CDR2 as SVGAGI. The CDR3 coding sequence is TGTGCCAGCACCAACCCCTGGGGGCAGGGTAAAGGCTACACCTTC. Translated, it gives CASTNPWGQGKGYTF.

CDR3: CASSLWGLGQKSYEQYF. The CDR3 DNA is TGTGCCAGCAGCTTGTGGGGATTGGGACAGAAATCCTACGAGCAGTACTTC. The V gene is TRBV5-6, the J gene TRBJ2-7; 7 positions agree with TRBD1. CDR3 length equals 17 residues. V lost 1 base to trimming and J lost 1 base; unmatched junction nucleotides: 11. CDR1 and CDR2 from the germline V gene are SGHDT and YYEEEE. Full variable domain (outside the CDR3, taken from reference TRBV5-6 and TRBJ2-7): DAGVTQSPTHLIKTRGQQVTLRCSPKSGHDTVSWYQQALGQGPQFIFQYYEEEERQRGNFPDRFSGHQFPNYSSELNVNALLLGDSALYLCASSLWGLGQKSYEQYFGPGTRLTVT.

The sample holds one count of this clone. The same CDR3 is also encoded by other DNA sequences in this sample. The chain couples TRBV6-5 to TRBJ1-2; TRBD1 aligns across 8 bases. This CDR3 region has 14 residues. The trim removed 6 bases at V and 3 bases at J, leaving 6 bases unmatched. CDR1 and CDR2 (germline): MNHEY, SVGAGI. The CDR3: CASRRQGADYGYTF. The CDR3 region has the DNA TGTGCCAGCAGGAGGCAGGGGGCAGACTATGGCTACACCTTC.

The V call is TRBV4-3, the J call TRBJ1-2, with unresolved D. V lost 0 bases and J lost 5, with 13 bases in between. This CDR3 has 15 residues. Germline V CDR1 and CDR2: LGHNA, YSLEER. CDR3 coding DNA: TGCGCCAGCAGCCAAGATGTCGCCCCTCGGTATGGCTACACCTTC. Encoded protein: CASSQDVAPRYGYTF.

This chain uses TRBV4-3 with TRBJ1-2, with 7 bases identical to TRBD1. The germline CDR1 and CDR2 sequences are LGHNA and YSLEER. There are 14 residues in the CDR3. The V segment lost 6 bases and the J segment 4 bases; nucleotides outside the gene matches: 8. Written as DNA, the CDR3 is TGCGCCAGCAGTGACGATCGGACAGGCTATGGCTACACCTTC. This translates into CASSDDRTGYGYTF.

This clone has a handful of counts. This rearrangement joins TRBV27 to TRBJ1-2, with TRBD1 as a possible D gene (6 bases). Germline CDR1 reads MNHEY; CDR2 reads SMNVEV (reference sequence). CDR3 length: 14 residues. V lost 2 bases and J 2 bases, leaving 9 bases between the germline ends. Here the CDR3 DNA reads TGTGCCAGCAGTTTAGGGGGGGCCAACTATGGCTACACCTTC. The encoded protein is CASSLGGANYGYTF.

The chain employs TRBV29-1 and TRBJ1-1, with a possible D match to TRBD1 (5 bases). Germline V gene data show CDR1 as SQVTM and CDR2 as ANQGSEA. V gave up 5 bases and J gave up 7 bases, with 17 bases separating them. This CDR3 region has 13 residues. The CDR3 DNA is TGCAGCGTTCAAACAGGAGAAACTCTTGAAGCTTTCTTT. Residues: CSVQTGETLEAFF.

This rearrangement joins TRBV10-1 to TRBJ2-3, with D perhaps matching TRBD2 (5 bases). Trimming left V 2 bases short and J 4 bases short, with 16 bases between. Germline V gene sequence: CDR1 WNHNN, CDR2 SYGVQD (reference sequence). The CDR3 is made up of 16 amino acids. CDR3 bases: TGCGCCAGCAGTGAGATAGGAGGAAGCCCAGCAGATACGCAGTATTTT. It encodes CASSEIGGSPADTQYF.

V is TRBV18 and J is TRBJ2-2; 10 bases are shared with TRBD2. The J segment lost 2 bases and the V segment lost 1 base, leaving 7 bases of the junction unmatched. The CDR3 totals 18 residues. CDR1 and CDR2 (germline): KGHSH, LQKENI. The CDR3 reads CASSPRASGRTNTGELFF. In DNA, the CDR3 is TGTGCCAGCTCACCACGGGCTAGCGGGAGAACCAACACCGGGGAGCTGTTTTTT.

V and J are TRBV9 and TRBJ2-7; 7 positions match TRBD2. The CDR3 runs to 17 residues. Germline values: CDR1 SGDLS, CDR2 YYNGEE. The V and J ends lost 2 bases and 6 bases, in that order; junction bases with no gene match: 17. This chain's CDR3 is CASSVRSVETSLSEQYF. For the CDR3, the DNA is TGTGCCAGCAGCGTGAGGAGTGTTGAGACTAGCTTGTCCGAGCAGTACTTC. The full variable domain, completed using reference TRBV9 and TRBJ2-7, is DSGVTQTPKHLITATGQRVTLRCSPRSGDLSVYWYQQSLDQGLQFLIQYYNGEERAKGNILERFSAQQFPDLHSELNLSSLELGDSALYFCASSVRSVETSLSEQYFGPGTRLTVT.

V is TRBV7-9 and J is TRBJ2-5, with D perhaps TRBD2 (6 bases). The CDR3 sequence is 15 residues long. Germline CDR1 SEHNR, CDR2 FQNEAQ (reference sequence). The V gene lost 5 bases and the J gene lost 5 bases, with 18 bases spanning the gap. The DNA for the CDR3 is TGTGCCAGCAGCGTTGGGGACTTCGCCCGCGAGACCCAGTACTTC. It yields the protein CASSVGDFARETQYF.

The CDR3, as DNA: TGTGCCTGGAGCTGGGGGCTAGCGGCCACCTACGAGCAGTACTTC. It translates to CAWSWGLAATYEQYF. The chain carries TRBV30 and TRBJ2-7; D possibly corresponds to TRBD2 (7 bases). V was clipped by 3 bases and J by 2 bases, with 17 bases between them. CDR3 length: 15 residues. CDR1 and CDR2 from the germline V gene are GTSNPN and SVGIG (reference sequence). Looking up the rest from reference TRBV30 and TRBJ2-7 gives the full variable domain: SQTIHQWPATLVQPVGSPLSLECTVEGTSNPNLYWYRQAAGRGLQLLFYSVGIGQISSEVPQNLSASRPQDRQFILSSKKLLLSDSGFYLCAWSWGLAATYEQYFGPGTRLTVT.

The chain has TRBV19 and TRBJ2-7; possible D gene TRBD2, 5 bases. The CDR3 is made up of 15 amino acids. V was pared by 11 bases and J by 2 bases, with 22 bases between. The V gene's germline CDR1 is LNHDA and CDR2 SQIVND (reference sequence). The chain's CDR3 is CASRGDSMATYEQYF. CDR3 coding DNA: TGTGCCTCCCGGGGAGACTCCATGGCCACCTACGAGCAGTACTTC.

The J gene is TRBJ1-2, the V gene TRBV28; possibly TRBD1 for D (5 bases). Trimming shortened V by 5 bases and J by 0 bases, and 7 bases separated the two germline ends. Germline V gene sequence: CDR1 MDHEN, CDR2 SYDVKM. The CDR3 loop spans 13 amino acids. CDR3 sequence reads: CASSLDTNYGYTF. The CDR3 bases are TGTGCCAGCAGTCTGGACACTAACTATGGCTACACCTTC.

The rearrangement uses TRBV4-1 and TRBJ2-5, with 11 bases matching TRBD1. Trimming took 1 base from V and 4 from J; bases not matched to a gene: 2. This CDR3 is 15 amino acids long. Germline assignment: CDR1 MGHRA and CDR2 YSYEKL. For the CDR3, the DNA is TGCGCCAGCAGCCAAGGTGGGACAGGGGGAGAGACCCAGTACTTC. This gives the protein CASSQGGTGGETQYF.

The rearrangement uses TRBV15 and TRBJ2-3, with TRBD2 matching over 9 bases. Per germline, CDR1 LNHNV and CDR2 YYDKDF (reference sequence). V gave up 8 bases and J gave up 2 bases; unmatched junction bases: 2. The CDR3 is made up of 13 amino acids. In DNA form, the CDR3 reads TGTGCCACCGAGCGGGGGGACACAGATACGCAGTATTTT. It specifies CATERGDTDTQYF.

J is TRBJ2-2 and V is TRBV6-5; a possible D gene is TRBD2 (7 bases). The CDR3 spans 15 residues. V dropped 6 bases and J dropped 5 bases, with 16 bases sitting between them. Germline V gene data show CDR1 as MNHEY and CDR2 as SVGAGI. CDR3 DNA: TGTGCCAGCAGCCGTGGGGGGGCCCTAACCGGGGAGCTGTTTTTT. Amino acid sequence: CASSRGGALTGELFF.